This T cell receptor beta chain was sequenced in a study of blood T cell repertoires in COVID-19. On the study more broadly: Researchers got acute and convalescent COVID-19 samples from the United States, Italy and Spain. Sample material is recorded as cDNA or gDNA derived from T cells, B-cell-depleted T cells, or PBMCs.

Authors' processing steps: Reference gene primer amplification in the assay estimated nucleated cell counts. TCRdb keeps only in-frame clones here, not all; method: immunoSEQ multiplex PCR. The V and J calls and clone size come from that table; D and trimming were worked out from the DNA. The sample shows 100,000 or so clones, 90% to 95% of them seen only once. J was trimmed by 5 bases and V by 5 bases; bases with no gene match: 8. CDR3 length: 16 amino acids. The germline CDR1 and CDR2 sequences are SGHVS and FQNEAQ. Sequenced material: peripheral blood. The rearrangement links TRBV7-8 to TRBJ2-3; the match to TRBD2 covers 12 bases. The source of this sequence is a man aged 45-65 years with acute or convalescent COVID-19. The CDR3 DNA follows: TGTGCCAGCAGCCCCCTAAGACTAGCGGGGGAAGATACGCAGTATTTT. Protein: CASSPLRLAGEDTQYF.